These 22 T cell receptor beta chains originate from one sample sequenced in a study of shared clonotypes between healthy human individuals. The assay was immunoSEQ multiplex PCR, and TCRdb's table has in-frame clones only and misses some. The table has a few million clones, around 95% seen once; the top ten hold around 0.13%. Specimen: naive CD4+ T cells sorted from blood. Subset indicated: CD45RA+ positively selected. The receptors were sampled from a man younger than 35 in good health.

A single count supports this clone. The V and J genes are TRBV5-6 and TRBJ2-5; 12 nucleotides match TRBD2. Germline-derived CDR1 and CDR2 are SGHDT and YYEEEE. The CDR3 spans 17 residues. V shed 0 bases, J shed 2 bases, and the junction held 5 bases outside the gene matches. The CDR3 DNA reads as TGTGCCAGCAGCTTGGGCCTAGCGGGAGGGAGGCAAGAGACCCAGTACTTC. Protein: CASSLGLAGGRQETQYF.

The V call is TRBV6-5, the J call TRBJ1-1; 7 positions agree with TRBD1. CDR1 and CDR2 (germline): MNHEY, SVGAGI. The CDR3 consists of 16 residues. After removal of 2 bases from V and 4 bases from J, the junction contained 10 bases not matched to a gene. CDR3 in DNA: TGTGCCAGCAGTTACACCAGCAGACAGGGAGGCACTGAAGCTTTCTTT. Protein sequence: CASSYTSRQGGTEAFF.

J is TRBJ2-7 and V is TRBV7-2; tentatively, D is TRBD2 (6 bases). Trimming cost V 2 bases and J 2 bases, with 16 bases left between them. Germline lookup yields CDR1 SGHTA and CDR2 FQGNSA. The CDR3 contains 16 residues. In DNA, the CDR3 is TGTGCCAGCAGCTTATACCCACAAGGAGGGGCCTACGAGCAGTACTTC. Its protein product is CASSLYPQGGAYEQYF.

This chain connects TRBV19 to TRBJ1-2; D call uncertain. This CDR3 comprises 13 residues. Germline V gives CDR1 LNHDA, CDR2 SQIVND (reference sequence). V was trimmed by 5 bases and J by 6 bases, leaving 13 bases between them. Written as DNA, the CDR3 is TGTGCCAGTAGTCCTTCACTACCTAATGGCTACACCTTC. It codes for CASSPSLPNGYTF. The whole variable domain, filled in from reference TRBV19 and TRBJ1-2, reads DGGITQSPKYLFRKEGQNVTLSCEQNLNHDAMYWYRQDPGQGLRLIYYSQIVNDFQKGDIAEGYSVSREKKESFPLTVTSAQKNPTAFYLCASSPSLPNGYTFGSGTRLTVV.

The sample holds a few counts of this clone. The sample contains more than one DNA sequence encoding this CDR3. The chain recombines TRBV11-2 with TRBJ1-1, with 7 bases that match TRBD1. J lost 1 base, V lost 4 bases, and 3 bases had no gene match. Germline assignment: CDR1 SGHAT and CDR2 FQNNGV. The CDR3 loop spans 14 amino acids. The CDR3 nucleotides are TGTGCCAGCAGCTCCCAGGGGGGGAACACTGAAGCTTTCTTT. Its protein is CASSSQGGNTEAFF.

This chain uses TRBV6-1 with TRBJ1-5; TRBD1 might be the D (6 bases). The germline gives CDR1 MNHNS, CDR2 SASEGT. This CDR3 is 14 amino acids long. Trimming stripped 10 bases from V and 4 bases from J, with 17 bases between. The CDR3 spells CATSTGTLNQPQHF. As DNA, the CDR3 is TGTGCCACCTCCACAGGGACTTTGAATCAGCCCCAGCATTTT.

The V call is TRBV9, the J call TRBJ2-5; no clear D gene. Trimming shortened V by 1 base and J by 2 bases, and 9 bases separated the two germline ends. Germline CDR1 reads SGDLS; CDR2 reads YYNGEE. This CDR3 contains 14 residues. CDR3 loop: CASSVTVAQETQYF. In nucleotides, the CDR3 is TGTGCCAGCAGCGTAACAGTTGCTCAAGAGACCCAGTACTTC.

The chain has TRBV9 and TRBJ2-5; 8 bases fit TRBD1. Per the germline V gene, CDR1 is SGDLS and CDR2 is YYNGEE. The CDR3 has 15 residues. V lost 3 bases, J lost 4 bases, and 8 bases stayed unmatched. The CDR3 sequence: CASSARQGPPETQYF. The CDR3 DNA reads as TGTGCCAGCAGCGCCCGACAGGGGCCCCCAGAGACCCAGTACTTC.

The chain links TRBV7-2 to TRBJ2-7; 9 nucleotides align to TRBD1. Germline CDR1 is SGHTA and CDR2 is FQGNSA. The ends lost 3 bases at V and 2 bases at J; junction bases unmatched: 5. This CDR3 is built from 15 residues. In DNA form, the CDR3 reads TGTGCCAGCAGCTTTGTCACAGGGGGCGCCTACGAGCAGTACTTC. It translates to CASSFVTGGAYEQYF.

J is TRBJ1-2 and V is TRBV4-3; D is perhaps TRBD1 (6 bases). Germline CDR1 LGHNA, CDR2 YSLEER. The CDR3 spans 13 residues. Trimming shortened V by 0 bases and J by 7 bases, and 9 bases separated the two germline ends. CDR3 loop: CASSQEGGGGYTF. The CDR3 DNA follows: TGCGCCAGCAGCCAAGAAGGGGGTGGTGGCTACACCTTC.

The V gene is TRBV27, the J gene TRBJ1-4; D is uncertain. Germline V gives CDR1 MNHEY, CDR2 SMNVEV (reference sequence). The CDR3 sequence is 17 residues long. V was pared by 5 bases and J by 8 bases, with 24 bases between. CDR3 protein: CASSPGPRFIQGEKLFF. For the CDR3, the DNA is TGTGCCAGCAGTCCCGGACCCCGATTTATCCAAGGCGAAAAACTGTTTTTT.

The rearrangement links TRBV10-3 to TRBJ1-3; maybe TRBD1 (6 bases). This CDR3 has 14 amino acids. Germline loops: CDR1 ENHRY, CDR2 SYGVKD. V lost 10 bases and J lost 1, with 14 bases in between. The CDR3 region has the DNA TGTGCCAGTAGACAGGCCAAATCTGGAAACACCATATATTTT. It is translated as CASRQAKSGNTIYF.

V gene TRBV4-1 combines with J gene TRBJ2-5, with D perhaps matching TRBD2 (6 bases). Trimming left V 4 bases short and J 0 bases short, with 9 bases between. CDR3 size: 14 residues. Germline V gives CDR1 MGHRA, CDR2 YSYEKL. This chain's CDR3 is CASSPAGYQETQYF. The CDR3 DNA is TGCGCCAGCAGCCCAGCGGGTTACCAAGAGACCCAGTACTTC.

The rearrangement links TRBV5-5 to TRBJ2-7; D possibly matches TRBD1 or TRBD2 (5 bases each). CDR3 length: 15 residues. From germline, CDR1 is SGHKS and CDR2 YYEKEE (reference sequence). V was pared by 4 bases and J by 0 bases, with 14 bases between. The CDR3 DNA follows: TGTGCCAGCAGCATGGGACGGTCGAGCTCCTACGAGCAGTACTTC. Translating gives CASSMGRSSSYEQYF.

The chain links TRBV7-2 to TRBJ2-7, with D tentatively TRBD2 (6 bases). CDR3 length: 15 residues. Germline lookup yields CDR1 SGHTA and CDR2 FQGNSA. The V end lost 2 bases, the J end lost 2 bases, and 13 bases lay between the germline ends. CDR3 bases: TGTGCCAGCAGCTTATATAGGGGACTCACCTACGAGCAGTACTTC. It translates to CASSLYRGLTYEQYF.

V and J are TRBV27 and TRBJ2-7, with TRBD1 matching 10 bases. Germline V gene sequence: CDR1 MNHEY, CDR2 SMNVEV (reference sequence). This CDR3 has 18 residues. V lost 2 bases, J lost 0 bases, and 10 bases stayed unmatched. In DNA form, the CDR3 reads TGTGCCAGCAGTTTAACCGGGACAGGGGTTTGGGGCTCCTACGAGCAGTACTTC. Translation: CASSLTGTGVWGSYEQYF.

V gene TRBV18 combines with J gene TRBJ1-6, with a tentative D call TRBD1 (5 bases). CDR1 is KGHSH, CDR2 LQKENI, per germline. V was trimmed by 5 bases and J by 7 bases, leaving 15 bases between them. This CDR3 region has 15 residues. The CDR3, as DNA: TGTGCCAGCTCAGATTTCCTTGGGGGGAATTCACCCCTCCACTTT. Translation gives CASSDFLGGNSPLHF.

This chain connects TRBV5-1 to TRBJ2-7; D perhaps matches TRBD2 (7 bases). The CDR3 covers 14 residues. Germline V gene data show CDR1 as SGHRS and CDR2 as YFSETQ. Trimming took off 1 base at V and 5 bases at J, with 13 bases between the two ends. The CDR3 loop is CASSLRGAGNEQYF. CDR3 nucleotides: TGCGCCAGCAGCTTGCGGGGGGCCGGGAACGAGCAGTACTTC.

This chain uses TRBV28 with TRBJ2-7, with D maybe TRBD1 (6 bases). This CDR3 spans 14 amino acids. Trimming removed 5 bases at V and 1 base at J, with 12 bases between. In germline, CDR1 is MDHEN, CDR2 SYDVKM. In DNA form, the CDR3 reads TGTGCCAGCAGTCGACTTACAGGGTCCTACGAGCAGTACTTC. The encoded protein is CASSRLTGSYEQYF.

The chain joins TRBV4-1 to TRBJ1-6, with TRBD1 matching over 7 bases. The CDR3 contains 16 residues. The germline gives CDR1 MGHRA, CDR2 YSYEKL. The ends lost 3 bases at V and 14 bases at J; junction bases unmatched: 16. CDR3 residues: CASSQGEEGPGGTLHF. Here the CDR3 DNA reads TGCGCCAGCAGCCAGGGCGAGGAGGGGCCAGGGGGAACCCTCCACTTT.

The V gene is TRBV4-1, the J gene TRBJ1-1; D not resolved. The V end lost 0 bases, the J end lost 0 bases, and 8 bases lay between the germline ends. Germline-derived CDR1 and CDR2 are MGHRA and YSYEKL. The CDR3 consists of 15 residues. The CDR3 DNA reads as TGCGCCAGCAGCCAAGAAACTGGGATGAACACTGAAGCTTTCTTT. Protein: CASSQETGMNTEAFF.

The J gene is TRBJ1-2, the V gene TRBV5-1; possibly TRBD1 for D (5 bases). V dropped 5 bases and J dropped 0 bases, with 11 bases sitting between them. Germline CDR1 SGHRS, CDR2 YFSETQ. CDR3 length: 14 amino acids. CDR3 nucleotides: TGCGCCAGCAGGTCAGAGACAGCTAACTATGGCTACACCTTC. The encoded protein is CASRSETANYGYTF.